Listed below are T cell receptor beta chains from one sample, sequenced in a study of response to subunit inactivated influenza vaccine. One entry per CDR3 protein, called by TCRdb with MiXCR from the RT-PCR reads. The sample lists some 600,000 distinct CDR3 sequences; around 13% were seen once. The sequencing used PBMCs from blood, collected around two weeks before vaccination. The receptors were gathered from a man aged 45 to 65 who received an inactivated influenza vaccine. CDR3s include the opening cysteine and the closing phenylalanine or tryptophan. Fields, in order: D gene, J gene, V gene, clone size, CDR3 protein, CDR3 DNA. D genes are given only for firm matches. Size tells how often a clone was seen (once, few, many) or the class of an expanded clone, and some rows leave it out.

d_call: NA; j_call: TRBJ2-1; v_call: TRBV5-1; clone_size: many; cdr3_aa: CASSLGQGGTSYNEQFF; cdr3_nt: TGCGCCAGCAGCTTGGGGCAGGGGGGGACCTCCTACAATGAGCAGTTCTTC
d_call: TRBD2; j_call: TRBJ2-7; v_call: TRBV5-1; clone_size: few; cdr3_aa: CASSSGLAGGNYEQYF; cdr3_nt: TGCGCCAGCAGCTCCGGACTAGCGGGAGGTAACTACGAGCAGTACTTC
d_call: NA; j_call: TRBJ2-3; v_call: TRBV19; clone_size: NA; cdr3_aa: CASMRRGATDTQYF; cdr3_nt: TGTGCCAGTATGAGACGCGGGGCGACAGATACGCAGTATTTT
d_call: NA; j_call: TRBJ2-1; v_call: TRBV3-1; clone_size: once; cdr3_aa: CASSQSPVGNEQFF; cdr3_nt: TGTGCCAGCAGCCAATCGCCGGTCGGCAATGAGCAGTTCTTC
d_call: TRBD2; j_call: TRBJ2-3; v_call: TRBV12-3/TRBV12-4; clone_size: few; cdr3_aa: CASSRQAGVTDTQYF; cdr3_nt: TGTGCCAGCAGTCGACAAGCGGGAGTCACAGATACGCAGTATTTT
d_call: TRBD1; j_call: TRBJ2-6; v_call: TRBV4-2; clone_size: few; cdr3_aa: CASSHYTPGQLSSGANVLTF; cdr3_nt: TGTGCCAGCAGCCACTACACCCCGGGACAGTTAAGCTCTGGGGCCAACGTCCTGACTTTC
d_call: NA; j_call: TRBJ2-7; v_call: TRBV29-1; clone_size: NA; cdr3_aa: CSVENGYEQYF; cdr3_nt: TGCAGCGTTGAGAATGGGTACGAGCAGTACTTC
d_call: TRBD2; j_call: TRBJ2-7; v_call: TRBV10-3; clone_size: NA; cdr3_aa: CAISEGLAVSYEQYF; cdr3_nt: TGTGCCATCAGTGAGGGACTAGCGGTCTCCTACGAGCAGTACTTC
d_call: TRBD1; j_call: TRBJ2-7; v_call: TRBV14; clone_size: NA; cdr3_aa: CASSYRTGHEQYF; cdr3_nt: TGTGCCAGCAGCTACAGGACAGGGCACGAGCAGTACTTC
d_call: TRBD1; j_call: TRBJ2-7; v_call: TRBV11-2; clone_size: NA; cdr3_aa: CASSLGGQAYEQYF; cdr3_nt: TGTGCCAGCAGCTTAGGGGGACAGGCCTACGAGCAGTACTTC
d_call: NA; j_call: TRBJ2-1; v_call: TRBV18; clone_size: few; cdr3_aa: CASSPRMPDRQNNEQFF; cdr3_nt: TGTGCCAGCTCACCACGTATGCCGGACAGACAAAACAATGAGCAGTTCTTC
d_call: TRBD2; j_call: TRBJ2-7; v_call: TRBV4-2; clone_size: few; cdr3_aa: CASSQASGGAYEQYF; cdr3_nt: TGTGCCAGCAGCCAAGCTAGCGGGGGGGCCTACGAGCAGTACTTC
d_call: NA; j_call: TRBJ1-4; v_call: TRBV4-2; clone_size: NA; cdr3_aa: CASSQVTGATNEKLFF; cdr3_nt: TGTGCCAGCAGCCAAGTAACAGGTGCAACTAATGAAAAACTGTTTTTT
d_call: NA; j_call: TRBJ1-2; v_call: TRBV5-1; clone_size: few; cdr3_aa: CASSMTYDGYTF; cdr3_nt: TGCGCCAGCAGCATGACTTACGATGGCTACACCTTC
d_call: NA; j_call: TRBJ2-1; v_call: TRBV12-3/TRBV12-4; clone_size: many; cdr3_aa: CASSQIAAYNEQFF; cdr3_nt: TGTGCCAGCAGTCAAATAGCGGCGTACAATGAGCAGTTCTTC
d_call: NA; j_call: TRBJ1-5; v_call: TRBV20-1; clone_size: few; cdr3_aa: CSASVYASSNQPQHF; cdr3_nt: TGCAGTGCTAGTGTTTACGCATCGAGCAATCAGCCCCAGCATTTT
d_call: NA; j_call: TRBJ2-1; v_call: TRBV6-2/TRBV6-3; clone_size: NA; cdr3_aa: CASSYYQVWNEQFF; cdr3_nt: TGTGCCAGCAGTTACTATCAGGTTTGGAATGAGCAGTTCTTC
d_call: TRBD2; j_call: TRBJ2-7; v_call: TRBV2; clone_size: many; cdr3_aa: CASSESSGRYEQYF; cdr3_nt: TGTGCCAGCAGTGAGTCTAGCGGGAGATACGAGCAGTACTTC
d_call: NA; j_call: TRBJ2-3; v_call: TRBV29-1; clone_size: many; cdr3_aa: CSVERGPDTQYF; cdr3_nt: TGCAGCGTTGAGAGGGGCCCAGATACGCAGTATTTT
d_call: NA; j_call: TRBJ2-3; v_call: TRBV14; clone_size: NA; cdr3_aa: CASSQAMGLADTQYF; cdr3_nt: TGTGCCAGCAGCCAAGCAATGGGGCTGGCAGATACGCAGTATTTT
d_call: TRBD2; j_call: TRBJ2-7; v_call: TRBV5-1; clone_size: NA; cdr3_aa: CASSLWASGGSNLGYEQYF; cdr3_nt: TGCGCCAGCAGCTTGTGGGCTAGCGGGGGCTCGAACTTGGGCTACGAGCAGTACTTC
d_call: NA; j_call: TRBJ2-4; v_call: TRBV18; clone_size: NA; cdr3_aa: CASSPAGSGIGKNIQYF; cdr3_nt: TGTGCCAGCTCACCCGCAGGGTCGGGTATCGGGAAAAACATTCAGTACTTC
d_call: TRBD2; j_call: TRBJ2-1; v_call: TRBV5-1; clone_size: many; cdr3_aa: CASSLGTSRANEQFF; cdr3_nt: TGCGCCAGCAGCTTGGGGACTAGCAGGGCCAATGAGCAGTTCTTC
d_call: TRBD2; j_call: TRBJ2-1; v_call: TRBV2; clone_size: few; cdr3_aa: CASSETLAVNEQFF; cdr3_nt: TGTGCCAGCAGTGAAACCCTAGCGGTCAATGAGCAGTTCTTC
d_call: NA; j_call: TRBJ2-7; v_call: TRBV21-1; clone_size: few; cdr3_aa: CASSISGQGGEQYF; cdr3_nt: TGTGCCAGCAGCATCTCAGGACAGGGGGGCGAGCAGTACTTC
d_call: NA; j_call: TRBJ2-1; v_call: TRBV7-2; clone_size: NA; cdr3_aa: CASSLAISRHNEQFF; cdr3_nt: TGTGCCAGCAGCTTAGCCATTTCGCGTCACAATGAGCAGTTCTTC
d_call: TRBD2; j_call: TRBJ2-7; v_call: TRBV20-1; clone_size: few; cdr3_aa: CSAESLLREEQYF; cdr3_nt: TGCAGTGCGGAAAGCCTATTGCGGGAGGAGCAGTACTTC
d_call: NA; j_call: TRBJ1-4; v_call: TRBV7-9; clone_size: NA; cdr3_aa: CASRAGQNKLFF; cdr3_nt: TGTGCCAGCAGGGCTGGACAGAACAAACTGTTTTTT
d_call: TRBD2; j_call: TRBJ2-7; v_call: TRBV4-3; clone_size: few; cdr3_aa: CASSQGIAGASYEQYF; cdr3_nt: TGCGCCAGCAGCCAAGGAATAGCGGGGGCCTCCTACGAGCAGTACTTC
d_call: TRBD1; j_call: TRBJ1-5; v_call: TRBV24-1; clone_size: few; cdr3_aa: CATSAHPGQGSNQPQHF; cdr3_nt: TGTGCCACCAGTGCCCACCCCGGACAGGGCAGCAATCAGCCCCAGCATTTT
d_call: NA; j_call: TRBJ1-1; v_call: TRBV24-1; clone_size: few; cdr3_aa: CATSLGSNTEAFF; cdr3_nt: TGTGCCACCAGTTTGGGGTCGAACACTGAAGCTTTCTTT
d_call: NA; j_call: TRBJ1-1; v_call: TRBV7-9; clone_size: many; cdr3_aa: CASSLMITTTNTEAFF; cdr3_nt: TGTGCCAGCAGCTTAATGATCACGACTACAAACACTGAAGCTTTCTTT
d_call: TRBD1; j_call: TRBJ1-6; v_call: TRBV5-1; clone_size: few; cdr3_aa: CASSPEGQAYSPLHF; cdr3_nt: TGCGCCAGCAGCCCGGAGGGACAGGCCTATTCACCCCTCCACTTT
d_call: NA; j_call: TRBJ1-6; v_call: TRBV4-3; clone_size: NA; cdr3_aa: CASSQDFPGSPLHF; cdr3_nt: TGCGCCAGCAGCCAAGATTTTCCGGGTTCCCCCCTCCACTTT
d_call: TRBD2; j_call: TRBJ2-2; v_call: TRBV20-1; clone_size: NA; cdr3_aa: CSARVAGATGELFF; cdr3_nt: TGCAGTGCTAGAGTTGCGGGAGCCACCGGGGAGCTGTTTTTT
d_call: NA; j_call: TRBJ2-2; v_call: TRBV30; clone_size: NA; cdr3_aa: CADPHGRNTGELFF; cdr3_nt: TGTGCTGACCCTCACGGGCGAAACACCGGGGAGCTGTTTTTT
d_call: NA; j_call: TRBJ2-7; v_call: TRBV28; clone_size: many; cdr3_aa: CASSLGWAGRNHHSYEQYF; cdr3_nt: TGTGCCAGCAGTTTAGGATGGGCAGGGCGGAATCACCATTCCTACGAGCAGTACTTC
d_call: TRBD1; j_call: TRBJ2-5; v_call: TRBV5-6; clone_size: many; cdr3_aa: CASSSPRGQVMGETQYF; cdr3_nt: TGTGCCAGCAGCTCACCCAGGGGACAGGTTATGGGGGAGACCCAGTACTTC
d_call: NA; j_call: TRBJ2-7; v_call: TRBV27; clone_size: few; cdr3_aa: CASSLFQGYEQYF; cdr3_nt: TGTGCCAGCAGTTTATTTCAGGGGTACGAGCAGTACTTC
d_call: TRBD1; j_call: TRBJ2-6; v_call: TRBV28; clone_size: few; cdr3_aa: CASSAMDRTLGGANVLTF; cdr3_nt: TGTGCCAGCAGCGCGATGGACAGGACCCTTGGGGGGGCCAACGTCCTGACTTTC
d_call: NA; j_call: TRBJ1-2; v_call: TRBV5-1; clone_size: few; cdr3_aa: CASSPGVGVDYGYTF; cdr3_nt: TGCGCCAGCAGCCCTGGCGTGGGGGTGGACTATGGCTACACCTTC
d_call: NA; j_call: TRBJ2-1; v_call: TRBV5-1; clone_size: NA; cdr3_aa: CASSSTVRGEQFF; cdr3_nt: TGCGCCAGCAGCTCCACAGTTAGGGGAGAGCAGTTCTTC
d_call: TRBD1; j_call: TRBJ2-3; v_call: TRBV5-1; clone_size: NA; cdr3_aa: CASSPRQGDTQYF; cdr3_nt: TGCGCCAGCAGCCCGAGACAGGGAGATACGCAGTATTTT
d_call: TRBD1; j_call: TRBJ2-7; v_call: TRBV6-2/TRBV6-3; clone_size: NA; cdr3_aa: CASTDEGQTSYEQYF; cdr3_nt: TGTGCCAGCACCGACGAGGGACAGACCTCCTACGAGCAGTACTTC
d_call: TRBD2; j_call: TRBJ2-7; v_call: TRBV12-3/TRBV12-4; clone_size: NA; cdr3_aa: CASSFGLAGSFYEQYF; cdr3_nt: TGTGCCAGCAGTTTTGGACTAGCGGGTTCTTTCTACGAGCAGTACTTC
d_call: NA; j_call: TRBJ2-7; v_call: TRBV29-1; clone_size: NA; cdr3_aa: CSVRSGAHEQYF; cdr3_nt: TGCAGCGTAAGATCCGGGGCTCACGAGCAGTACTTC
d_call: TRBD2; j_call: TRBJ2-1; v_call: TRBV30; clone_size: few; cdr3_aa: CAWSKKGTSRNEQFF; cdr3_nt: TGTGCCTGGAGCAAGAAAGGGACTAGCCGGAATGAGCAGTTCTTC
d_call: TRBD1; j_call: TRBJ1-1; v_call: TRBV5-1; clone_size: NA; cdr3_aa: CARDRTRGAFF; cdr3_nt: TGCGCCAGAGACCGGACCAGGGGGGCTTTCTTT